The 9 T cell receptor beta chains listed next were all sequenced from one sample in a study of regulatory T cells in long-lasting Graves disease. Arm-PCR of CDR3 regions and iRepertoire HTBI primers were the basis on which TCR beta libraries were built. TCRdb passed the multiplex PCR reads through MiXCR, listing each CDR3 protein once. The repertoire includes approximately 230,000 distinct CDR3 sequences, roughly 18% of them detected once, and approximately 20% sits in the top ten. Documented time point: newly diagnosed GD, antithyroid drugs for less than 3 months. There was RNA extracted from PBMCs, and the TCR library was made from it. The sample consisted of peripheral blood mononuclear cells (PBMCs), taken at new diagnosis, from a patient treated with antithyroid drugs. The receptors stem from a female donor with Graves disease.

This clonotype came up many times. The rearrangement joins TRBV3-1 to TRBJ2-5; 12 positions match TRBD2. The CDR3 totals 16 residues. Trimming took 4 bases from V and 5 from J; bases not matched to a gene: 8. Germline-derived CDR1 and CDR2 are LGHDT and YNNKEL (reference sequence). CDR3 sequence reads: CASSPRTSGKRETQYF. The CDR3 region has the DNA TGTGCCAGCAGCCCGCGGACTAGCGGGAAGAGGGAGACCCAGTACTTC.

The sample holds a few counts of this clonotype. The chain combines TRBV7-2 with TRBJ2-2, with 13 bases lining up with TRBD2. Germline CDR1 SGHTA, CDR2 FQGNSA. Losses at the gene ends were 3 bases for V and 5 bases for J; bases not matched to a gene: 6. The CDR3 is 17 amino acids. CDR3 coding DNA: TGTGCCAGCAGCTTTCCAACTAGCGGGAGGGTGACCGGGGAGCTGTTTTTT. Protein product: CASSFPTSGRVTGELFF.

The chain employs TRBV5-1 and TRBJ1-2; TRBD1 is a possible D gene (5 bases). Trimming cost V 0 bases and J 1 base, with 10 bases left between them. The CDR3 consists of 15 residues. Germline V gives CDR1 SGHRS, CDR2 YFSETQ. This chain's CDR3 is CASSLGQLINYGYTF. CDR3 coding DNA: TGCGCCAGCAGCTTGGGACAGCTGATTAACTATGGCTACACCTTC.

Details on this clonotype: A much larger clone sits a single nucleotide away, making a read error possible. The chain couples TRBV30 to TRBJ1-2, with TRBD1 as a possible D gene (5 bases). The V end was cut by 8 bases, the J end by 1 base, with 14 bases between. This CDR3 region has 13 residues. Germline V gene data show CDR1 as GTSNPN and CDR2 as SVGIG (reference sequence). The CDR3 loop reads CATVWGDNYGYTF. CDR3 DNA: TGTGCCACCGTCTGGGGGGATAACTATGGCTACACCTTC.

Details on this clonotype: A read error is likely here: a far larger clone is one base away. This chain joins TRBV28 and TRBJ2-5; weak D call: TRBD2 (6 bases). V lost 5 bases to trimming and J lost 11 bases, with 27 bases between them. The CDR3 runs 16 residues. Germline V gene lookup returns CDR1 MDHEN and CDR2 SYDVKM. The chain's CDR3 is CASSPPLVTTGSRQYF. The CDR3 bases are TGTGCCAGCAGTCCCCCCTTGGTTACTACCGGGAGTCGGCAGTACTTC.

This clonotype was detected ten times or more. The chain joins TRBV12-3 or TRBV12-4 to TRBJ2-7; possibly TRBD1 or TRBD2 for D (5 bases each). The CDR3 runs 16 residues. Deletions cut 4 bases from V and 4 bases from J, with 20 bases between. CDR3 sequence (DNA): TGTGCCAGCAGTTCGTTATTGGGACCAGTTAGGTACGAGCAGTACTTC. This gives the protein CASSSLLGPVRYEQYF.

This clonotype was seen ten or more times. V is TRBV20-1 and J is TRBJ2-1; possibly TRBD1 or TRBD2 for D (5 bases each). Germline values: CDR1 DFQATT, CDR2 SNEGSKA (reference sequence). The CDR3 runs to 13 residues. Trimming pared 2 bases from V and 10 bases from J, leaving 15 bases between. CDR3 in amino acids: CSARSDSRGEQFF. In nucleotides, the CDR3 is TGCAGTGCTAGATCAGACAGCCGAGGGGAGCAGTTCTTC.

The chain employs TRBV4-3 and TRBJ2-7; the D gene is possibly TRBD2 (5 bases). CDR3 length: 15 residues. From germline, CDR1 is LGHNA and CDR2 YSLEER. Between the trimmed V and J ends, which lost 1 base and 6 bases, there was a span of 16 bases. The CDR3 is CASSQGQAWRIEQYF. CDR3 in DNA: TGCGCCAGCAGCCAAGGCCAGGCATGGAGGATCGAGCAGTACTTC.

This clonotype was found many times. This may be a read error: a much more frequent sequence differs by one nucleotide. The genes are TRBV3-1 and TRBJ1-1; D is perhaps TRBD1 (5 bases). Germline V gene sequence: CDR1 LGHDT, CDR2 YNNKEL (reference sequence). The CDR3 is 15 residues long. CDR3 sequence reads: CASNQEPQGLTEAFF. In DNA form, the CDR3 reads TGTGCCAGCAACCAAGAGCCTCAGGGTTTAACTGAAGCTTTCTTT.